Following are 28 T cell receptor beta chains from one sample sequenced in a study of Graves' ophthalmopathy and Graves' hyperthyroidism (dated by TCRdb to 2017 to 2018). For sequencing, an Illumina HiSeq 2000 was employed. For repertoire sequencing, the TCR beta CDR3 regions were amplified from RNA transcripts. The first round was an RT-PCR using HTBI primers with the Qiagen OneStep RT-PCR kit, and this first round was followed by a second-round multiplex PCR, then size selection and purification. The public reads were quality trimmed at Q25 with fastp and then assembled into clones with MiXCR by TCRdb, keeping productive beta chains. Each CDR3 protein appears once, grouped with its most common genes and DNA. The sample table holds about 1.1 million distinct CDR3 sequences, of which 36% were seen once. Of the sample, more than 9.5% is held by the ten largest clones. Source material: peripheral blood or thyroid tissue (not recorded which). The receptors shown here come from an adult man with Graves' hyperthyroidism.

This clonotype was recorded many times. The chain employs TRBV6-5 and TRBJ1-5, with D hard to call. Trimming removed 9 bases from V and 1 base from J, with 10 bases in between. Germline V gene data show CDR1 as MNHEY and CDR2 as SVGAGI. The CDR3 contains 13 residues. CDR3 bases: TGTGCCAGTACCCTCGGGAGCAATCAGCCCCAGCATTTT. Its translation: CASTLGSNQPQHF.

This clonotype came up a few times. At one end, the junction sequence differs from germline, possibly due to a read error. This chain connects TRBV10-3 to TRBJ1-1, with 7 bases matching TRBD1. Germline CDR1 reads ENHRY; CDR2 reads SYGVKD. The CDR3 has 16 residues. The CDR3 spells CASSYRVGQADTEAFF. CDR3 coding DNA: TGTGCCAGCAGTTACAGGGTCGGACAGGCGGACACTGAAGCTTTCTTT.

V usage is TRBV2 and J usage is TRBJ2-5; 7 positions agree with TRBD1. V lost 7 bases to trimming and J lost 0 bases; unmatched junction nucleotides: 2. Germline CDR1 and CDR2: SNHLY and FYNNEI. This CDR3 contains 13 residues. The CDR3 DNA reads TGTGCCAGCACGGGACAGTACCAAGAGACCCAGTACTTC. Protein sequence: CASTGQYQETQYF.

This clonotype was picked up a small number of times. The chain uses TRBV15 and TRBJ1-1; D call uncertain. The CDR3 loop spans 15 amino acids. In germline, CDR1 is LNHNV, CDR2 YYDKDF (reference sequence). Trimming pared 1 base from V and 0 bases from J, leaving 9 bases between. CDR3 amino acids: CATSRGRFMNTEAFF. CDR3 nucleotides: TGTGCCACCAGCAGAGGAAGATTCATGAACACTGAAGCTTTCTTT.

In its sample, this clonotype was seen many times. V gene TRBV29-1 combines with J gene TRBJ2-7; no definite D call. The CDR3 is 12 residues long. From germline, CDR1 is SQVTM and CDR2 ANQGSEA. V was pared by 2 bases and J by 6 bases, with 11 bases between. The CDR3 protein is CSVEFGSREQYF. In DNA form, the CDR3 reads TGCAGCGTTGAATTTGGCTCCCGCGAGCAGTACTTC.

Details on this clonotype: A much larger clone differs from this one at a single base, so this may be a read error. The chain carries TRBV7-3 and TRBJ2-7; 7 nucleotides line up with TRBD1. V gave up 5 bases and J gave up 2 bases; unmatched junction bases: 6. In germline, CDR1 is SGHTA, CDR2 FQGTGA. This CDR3 has 14 residues. The CDR3: CASSVPTGPYEQYF. CDR3 DNA: TGTGCCAGCAGCGTCCCGACAGGGCCCTACGAGCAGTACTTC. Full variable domain (rest looked up from reference TRBV7-3 and TRBJ2-7): GAGVSQTPSNKVTEKGKYVELRCDPISGHTALYWYRQSLGQGPEFLIYFQGTGAADDSGLPNDRFFAVRPEGSVSTLKIQRTERGDSAVYLCASSVPTGPYEQYFGPGTRLTVT.

This clonotype was recorded at least ten times. The rearrangement joins TRBV20-1 to TRBJ2-5; TRBD1 or TRBD2 may be the D gene (5 bases each). CDR3 length: 12 residues. Trimming took off 1 base at V and 3 bases at J, with 6 bases between the two ends. Germline lookup yields CDR1 DFQATT and CDR2 SNEGSKA (reference sequence). The CDR3 is CSARGDEETQYF. CDR3 DNA: TGCAGTGCTAGAGGGGACGAAGAGACCCAGTACTTC.

With respect to this clonotype: One junction end does not reproduce the germline sequence, and a read error may be involved. The chain has TRBV6-5 and TRBJ2-6; TRBD1 matches 7 bases. The CDR3 runs to 12 residues. Germline V gene lookup returns CDR1 MNHEY and CDR2 SVGAGI. The CDR3 nucleotides are TGTGCCAGCACGACAGGGTCGGCCACTGAAGCTTTC. It specifies CASTTGSATEAF.

This clonotype has just a few counts. The rearrangement links TRBV5-1 to TRBJ2-5; 8 bases line up with TRBD1. Germline V gene sequence: CDR1 SGHRS, CDR2 YFSETQ. The J segment lost 4 bases and the V segment lost 0 bases, leaving 5 bases of the junction unmatched. The CDR3 runs to 15 residues. Here the CDR3 DNA reads TGCGCCAGCAGCTTGGGGACAGGGCTTTCAGAGACCCAGTACTTC. It specifies CASSLGTGLSETQYF.

Notes on this clonotype: A read error may be the cause here, since a much bigger clone is one base away. The genes are TRBV5-1 and TRBJ2-7; the D is unclear. The CDR3 contains 14 residues. Germline V gene sequence: CDR1 SGHRS, CDR2 YFSETQ. The CDR3 spells CASSRHSHSYEQHF. CDR3 nucleotides: TGCGCCAGCAGTCGACACTCTCACTCCTACGAGCAGCACTTC.

Ten or more counts support this clonotype. The V call is TRBV7-2, the J call TRBJ1-2, with TRBD1 matching over 9 bases. The CDR3 extends over 12 amino acids. With 7 bases clipped from V and 8 bases from J, the junction kept 5 bases outside the gene matches. The V gene's germline CDR1 is SGHTA and CDR2 FQGNSA. CDR3 loop: CASNRDRVGYTF. The CDR3 DNA follows: TGTGCCAGCAACAGGGACAGGGTCGGCTACACCTTC. The full variable domain, with the rest looked up from reference TRBV7-2 and TRBJ1-2, is GAGVSQSPSNKVTEKGKDVELRCDPISGHTALYWYRQSLGQGLEFLIYFQGNSAPDKSGLPSDRFSAERTGGSVSTLTIQRTQQEDSAVYLCASNRDRVGYTFGSGTRLTVV.

This clonotype was recorded many times. The chain has TRBV7-9 and TRBJ1-5, with D unresolved. Trimming pared 4 bases from V and 2 bases from J, leaving 6 bases between. The CDR3 is made up of 13 amino acids. Germline V CDR1 and CDR2: SEHNR, FQNEAQ (reference sequence). The CDR3: CASSSPGNQPQHF. The CDR3 region has the DNA TGTGCCAGCAGCTCCCCGGGCAATCAGCCCCAGCATTTT.

This clonotype came up a few times. The J gene is TRBJ1-5, the V gene TRBV19; D not certain. Per the germline V gene, CDR1 is LNHDA and CDR2 is SQIVND (reference sequence). This CDR3 is built from 17 residues. V lost 6 bases to trimming and J lost 0 bases, with 18 bases between them. The CDR3 bases are TGTGCCAGTAGCGTCCCCCAGCACTATTATAGCAATCAGCCCCAGCATTTT. Amino acids: CASSVPQHYYSNQPQHF.

This clonotype was picked up many times. The CDR3 DNA follows: TGCAGCGTTGGAGGGGGGGGCTACGAGCAGTACTTC. Its protein is CSVGGGGYEQYF. The chain employs TRBV29-1 and TRBJ2-7; D is possibly TRBD2 (7 bases). The ends were cut back, 4 bases at V and 3 bases at J, with 10 bases in the middle. CDR1 SQVTM and CDR2 ANQGSEA come from the germline V gene. This CDR3 comprises 12 residues.

Comment on this clonotype: With a much larger clone just one base away, this may be a read error. The chain has TRBV15 and TRBJ2-7, with unresolved D. This CDR3 comprises 15 residues. Germline V CDR1 and CDR2: LNHNV, YYDKDF (reference sequence). The CDR3 sequence: CATSRELTSSYEQHF. The DNA for the CDR3 is TGTGCCACCAGCAGAGAATTGACCAGCTCCTACGAGCAGCACTTC.

A few counts support this clonotype. The chain links TRBV20-1 to TRBJ1-6, with unresolved D. V lost 4 bases to trimming and J lost 10 bases, with 17 bases between them. Germline assignment: CDR1 DFQATT and CDR2 SNEGSKA (reference sequence). CDR3 length: 14 residues. The CDR3 nucleotides are TGCAGTGCTAAGGGCCTGGAAGGGTCCTCACCCCTCCACTTT. Its translation is CSAKGLEGSSPLHF.

The chain couples TRBV7-9 to TRBJ2-7; 10 bases fit TRBD1. Germline trimming cut 3 bases from V and 3 bases from J; bases unmatched to any gene: 5. The CDR3 runs to 15 residues. CDR1 SEHNR and CDR2 FQNEAQ come from the germline V gene (reference sequence). In DNA form, the CDR3 reads TGTGCCAGCAGCTTGGACAGGGGGACGTTCTACGAGCAGTACTTC. Its protein is CASSLDRGTFYEQYF.

This clonotype was recorded many times. V is TRBV5-1 and J is TRBJ1-2, with TRBD1 identical over 7 bases. The CDR3 length is 15 residues. Germline CDR1 reads SGHRS; CDR2 reads YFSETQ. V shed 0 bases and J 4 bases; nucleotides not matched to a gene: 6. The CDR3 DNA is TGCGCCAGCAGCTTGGGGACAGGAACACCCTATGGCTACACCTTC. It translates to CASSLGTGTPYGYTF.

This clonotype was counted at least ten times. CDR3: CASSLPGMNTEAFF. As DNA, the CDR3 is TGTGCCAGCAGCTTACCAGGGATGAACACTGAAGCTTTCTTT. V and J are TRBV7-2 and TRBJ1-1; perhaps TRBD1 as D (5 bases). V lost 2 bases, J lost 0 bases, and 7 bases lay in between. CDR1 and CDR2 (germline): SGHTA, FQGNSA. The CDR3 is 14 amino acids. Variable domain in full (rest from reference TRBV7-2 and TRBJ1-1): GAGVSQSPSNKVTEKGKDVELRCDPISGHTALYWYRQSLGQGLEFLIYFQGNSAPDKSGLPSDRFSAERTGGSVSTLTIQRTQQEDSAVYLCASSLPGMNTEAFFGQGTRLTVV.

For this clonotype: At one end, the junction sequence differs from germline, possibly due to a read error. The chain is built from TRBV14 and TRBJ2-7, with 8 bases lining up with TRBD2. Germline V gene lookup returns CDR1 SGHDN and CDR2 FVKESK. This CDR3 contains 16 residues. The CDR3 is CASSQGTSGISYGQYF. CDR3 coding DNA: TGTGCCAGCAGCCAGGGTACTAGCGGAATCTCCTACGGGCAGTACTTC.

This clonotype was counted at least ten times. The chain links TRBV3-1 to TRBJ2-7, with TRBD2 matching 8 bases. CDR3 length: 13 amino acids. The germline CDR1 and CDR2 sequences are LGHDT and YNNKEL (reference sequence). Trimming removed 1 base from V and 4 bases from J; junction bases left unmatched: 0. CDR3 sequence: CASSQAGGYEQYF. CDR3 sequence (DNA): TGTGCCAGCAGCCAAGCGGGAGGGTACGAGCAGTACTTC.

The chain carries TRBV11-2 and TRBJ1-1, with D uncertain. This CDR3 contains 14 residues. The V gene lost 5 bases and the J gene lost 1 base, with 11 bases spanning the gap. The germline V gene encodes CDR1 SGHAT and CDR2 FQNNGV. CDR3 amino acids: CASSVAGWNTEAFF. The CDR3 nucleotides are TGTGCCAGCAGCGTCGCGGGTTGGAACACTGAAGCTTTCTTT. Supplemented by reference TRBV11-2 and TRBJ1-1, the full variable domain reads EAGVAQSPRYKIIEKRQSVAFWCNPISGHATLYWYQQILGQGPKLLIQFQNNGVVDDSQLPKDRFSAERLKGVDSTLKIQPAKLEDSAVYLCASSVAGWNTEAFFGQGTRLTVV.

This clonotype was recorded many times. This sequence joins TRBV7-8 and TRBJ2-5, with 11 bases that match TRBD2. The CDR3 has 15 residues. Germline CDR1 and CDR2: SGHVS and FQNEAQ. The junction had 4 bases not matched to a gene; V was cut back by 5 bases and J by 2 bases. The CDR3 is CASSRRLAGQETQYF. DNA of the CDR3: TGTGCCAGCAGCCGACGACTAGCGGGGCAAGAGACCCAGTACTTC.

This clonotype was seen just once. One junction end does not reproduce the germline sequence, and a read error may be involved. The CDR3 sequence: CASCLSGSGNTIYF. The CDR3 bases are TGTGCCAGCTGTTTATCGGGGTCTGGAAACACCATATATTTT. The chain uses TRBV12-3 or TRBV12-4 and TRBJ1-3; no reliable D call. The CDR3 extends over 14 amino acids.

This clonotype appeared many times. The chain uses TRBV12-3 or TRBV12-4 and TRBJ2-5; D is perhaps TRBD1 (6 bases). V lost 5 bases to trimming and J lost 0 bases, with 7 bases between them. This CDR3 is built from 13 residues. In nucleotides, the CDR3 is TGTGCCAGCAGTACAGGGAACCAAGAGACCCAGTACTTC. Translated, it gives CASSTGNQETQYF.

This clonotype was counted many times. The chain links TRBV7-9 to TRBJ1-1; D gene ambiguous. The V gene lost 10 bases and the J gene lost 1 base, with 7 bases spanning the gap. CDR3 length: 11 amino acids. CDR1 and CDR2 (germline): SEHNR, FQNEAQ (reference sequence). The CDR3: CATTANTEAFF. In DNA, the CDR3 is TGTGCCACCACCGCGAACACTGAAGCTTTCTTT. Full variable domain (rest looked up from reference TRBV7-9 and TRBJ1-1): DTGVSQNPRHKITKRGQNVTFRCDPISEHNRLYWYRQTLGQGPEFLTYFQNEAQLEKSRLLSDRFSAERPKGSFSTLEIQRTEQGDSAMYLCATTANTEAFFGQGTRLTVV.

This clonotype was counted many times. The V and J genes are TRBV29-1 and TRBJ1-1, with a possible D match to TRBD1 (5 bases). Germline V lookup: CDR1 SQVTM, CDR2 ANQGSEA. The V end lost 1 base, the J end lost 4 bases, and 10 bases lay between the germline ends. The CDR3 is made up of 13 amino acids. The CDR3 DNA reads as TGCAGCGTTGAAGTAGTTCAGGGCACTGAAGCTTTCTTT. This sequence encodes CSVEVVQGTEAFF.

The CDR3 sequence: CSVDPGGTYEQYF. For the CDR3, the DNA is TGCAGCGTAGATCCAGGGGGTACCTACGAGCAGTACTTC. The chain uses TRBV29-1 and TRBJ2-7; 7 bases fit TRBD1. J lost 2 bases, V lost 6 bases, and 7 bases had no gene match. In germline, CDR1 is SQVTM, CDR2 ANQGSEA. The CDR3 contains 13 residues.